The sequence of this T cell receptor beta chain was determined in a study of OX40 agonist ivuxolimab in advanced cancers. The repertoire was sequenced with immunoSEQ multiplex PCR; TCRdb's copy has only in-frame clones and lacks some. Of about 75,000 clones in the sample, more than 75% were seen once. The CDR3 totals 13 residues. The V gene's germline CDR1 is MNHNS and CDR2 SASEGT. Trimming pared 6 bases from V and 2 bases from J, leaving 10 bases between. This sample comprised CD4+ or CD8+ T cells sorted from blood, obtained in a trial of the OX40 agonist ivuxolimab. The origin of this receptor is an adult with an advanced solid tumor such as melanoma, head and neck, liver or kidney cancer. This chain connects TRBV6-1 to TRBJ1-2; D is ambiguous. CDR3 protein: CASRDLPNYGYTF. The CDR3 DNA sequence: TGTGCCAGCAGGGACTTACCCAACTATGGCTACACCTTC.